A selection of T cell receptor beta chains follows, all from one sample in a study of early T cells in non-severe SARS-CoV-2 infection. TCRdb independently ran MiXCR on the 5' RACE reads; one entry per CDR3 protein. This sample has over 60,000 distinct CDR3 sequences, with 10% to 15% found just once. Input material: whole blood. Receptor source: an adult who was a healthcare worker with PCR-confirmed SARS-CoV-2 infection or an uninfected control (not recorded which). CDR3s include the opening cysteine and the closing phenylalanine or tryptophan. D genes are given only for firm matches. Size values are once, few and many counts, or a class for expanded clones, and some rows have none.

V	D	J	size	DNA	CDR3
TRBV6-6	.	TRBJ1-5	many	TGTGCCAGCAGTTACGCCGGTAATCAGCCCCAGCATTTT	CASSYAGNQPQHF
TRBV29-1	.	TRBJ1-2	many	TGCAGCGTTGAGTACAGCAACTATGGCTACACCTTC	CSVEYSNYGYTF
TRBV2	TRBD1	TRBJ2-1	few	TGTGCCAGTATCATCGGACAGGGCTACAATGAGCAGTTCTTC	CASIIGQGYNEQFF
TRBV6-1	.	TRBJ2-7	many	TGTGCCAGCAGTCAGGCCGGCCCCTACGAGCAGTACTTC	CASSQAGPYEQYF
TRBV18	.	TRBJ2-7	many	TGTGCCAGCTCACCGGGAGCTAGCTCCTACGAGCAGTACTTC	CASSPGASSYEQYF
TRBV12-3/TRBV12-4	.	TRBJ1-6	few	TGTGCCAGCAGTTTCGGGGAAGGTAGTTCACCCCTCCACTTT	CASSFGEGSSPLHF
TRBV5-6	TRBD2	TRBJ2-3	.	TGTGCCAGCAGCTTGGCGGCTCAGCGGGGGGGCGGCGATACGCAGTATTTT	CASSLAAQRGGGDTQYF
TRBV5-1	.	TRBJ2-1	many	TGCGCCAGCAGCCTGGATATGGGTGAGCAGTTCTTC	CASSLDMGEQFF
TRBV6-4	.	TRBJ2-7	.	TGTGCCAGCAGTGTTGTATCCTACGAGCAGTACTTC	CASSVVSYEQYF
TRBV29-1	.	TRBJ2-3	many	TGCAGCAGCCGGGACGAGATACCAGATACGCAGTATTTT	CSSRDEIPDTQYF
TRBV20-1	TRBD2	TRBJ2-5	few	TGCAGTGCCCCTTTAGCGGGGGAAGGACTGTACCAAGAGACCCAGTACTTC	CSAPLAGEGLYQETQYF
TRBV29-1	TRBD2	TRBJ2-1	few	TGCAGCGCCGGCGGGGGGGCCTCGTACAATGAGCAGTTCTTC	CSAGGGASYNEQFF
TRBV7-2	.	TRBJ2-5	many	TGTGCCAGCAGCATCGGACCCTCGGCTAAGACCCAGTACTTC	CASSIGPSAKTQYF
TRBV20-1	.	TRBJ2-5	many	TGCAGTGCTAGTCCCGCGGGGTCCCAAGAGACCCAGTACTTC	CSASPAGSQETQYF
TRBV5-6	TRBD1	TRBJ1-6	few	TGTGCCAGCAGCGGCGGACAGGGAGGGTCACCCCTCCACTTT	CASSGGQGGSPLHF
TRBV9	TRBD2	TRBJ2-3	many	TGTGCCAGCAGCGTGCCCCTGCCCGGGACTAGCGGGGGGGCCTTCACAGATACGCAGTATTTT	CASSVPLPGTSGGAFTDTQYF
TRBV7-3	TRBD2	TRBJ2-1	many	TGTGCCAGCAGCTTAACGGGACTAGCTAACAATGAGCAGTTCTTC	CASSLTGLANNEQFF
TRBV27	.	TRBJ1-6	.	TGTGCCAGCAGTCCCCTAGACAGAGATAATTCACCCCTCCACTTT	CASSPLDRDNSPLHF
TRBV18	TRBD1	TRBJ1-3	.	TGTGCCAGCTCACCAGGGACAGATATAGGAAACACCATATATTTT	CASSPGTDIGNTIYF
TRBV4-2	TRBD1	TRBJ1-4	few	TGTGCCAGCAGCCAAGCCGGGACAGGGAATGAAAAACTGTTTTTT	CASSQAGTGNEKLFF
TRBV7-9	.	TRBJ2-1	many	TGTGCCAGCAGCCCGGGTTTAGCGGCCAATGAGCAGTTCTTC	CASSPGLAANEQFF
TRBV6-6	TRBD1	TRBJ2-3	.	TGTGCCAGCAGTCCAGGGGGCGCGGTAGATACGCAGTATTTT	CASSPGGAVDTQYF
TRBV6-5	TRBD1	TRBJ2-1	.	TGTGCCAGCAGCCCAGGGGGAACCTACAATGAGCAGTTCTTC	CASSPGGTYNEQFF
TRBV5-1	TRBD1	TRBJ2-5	.	TGCGCCAGCAGCCTATTAGCCGCCTCGGGACAGTCCCAAGAGACCCAGTACTTC	CASSLLAASGQSQETQYF
TRBV18	.	TRBJ1-6	.	TGTGCCAGCTCACCCGACAGGAATTCACCCCTCCACTTT	CASSPDRNSPLHF
TRBV7-9	.	TRBJ1-5	few	TGTGCCACCGACGACAGGAGCAATCAGCCCCAGCATTTT	CATDDRSNQPQHF
TRBV29-1	TRBD2	TRBJ2-3	.	TGCAGCGTTGTAGGCGGGGGGGCCCCAGATACGCAGTATTTT	CSVVGGGAPDTQYF
TRBV5-8	.	TRBJ2-1	.	TGTGCCAGCAGCTTGGACCCGCGAGACTACAATGAGCAGTTCTTC	CASSLDPRDYNEQFF
TRBV6-2/TRBV6-3	.	TRBJ2-1	.	TGTGCCAGCAGTTACGGAGCTTACAATGAGCAGTTCTTC	CASSYGAYNEQFF
TRBV6-6	.	TRBJ1-1	.	TGTGCCAGCAGTTCGGGGGGCAGGAGCACTGAAGCTTTCTTT	CASSSGGRSTEAFF
TRBV6-2/TRBV6-3	TRBD1	TRBJ1-1	.	TGTGCCAGCATCGAGCAGGGGGAGAACACTGAAGCTTTCTTT	CASIEQGENTEAFF
TRBV4-2	TRBD1	TRBJ2-7	.	TGTGCCAGCAGCCAAGGGCCCGAGGGGACAGGGGTTACCTACGAGCAGTACTTC	CASSQGPEGTGVTYEQYF
TRBV9	TRBD1	TRBJ2-7	few	TGTGCCAGCAGCCCGGGACAGAATCGTTACGAGCAGTACTTC	CASSPGQNRYEQYF
TRBV18	.	TRBJ1-1	few	TGTGCCAGCTCACCGGGGGCCGGATCGCGGACTGAAGCTTTCTTT	CASSPGAGSRTEAFF
TRBV20-1	.	TRBJ2-5	few	TGCAGTGCTAGAGACAGCCCAAAAGAGACCCAGTACTTC	CSARDSPKETQYF
TRBV18	.	TRBJ1-3	many	TGTGCCAGCTCACCCCTGGGTCCTCACTCTGGAAACACCATATATTTT	CASSPLGPHSGNTIYF
TRBV6-2/TRBV6-3	TRBD1	TRBJ1-1	many	TGTGCCAGCGGATCAGGGGGCACTGAAGCTTTCTTT	CASGSGGTEAFF
TRBV15	.	TRBJ2-3	medium-sized	TGTGCCACCAGCATGTGGCTAGCGCTCACAGATACGCAGTATTTT	CATSMWLALTDTQYF
TRBV19	.	TRBJ2-6	few	TGTGCCGGAGCGTCTGGGGCCAACGTCCTGACTTTC	CAGASGANVLTF
TRBV29-1	.	TRBJ2-7	few	TGCAGCGTTGATGGAATGACGGCAGGGGCTGATCCCTACGAGCAGTACTTC	CSVDGMTAGADPYEQYF
TRBV20-1	.	TRBJ2-5	few	TGCAGTGCTAGCACGGAGGAGACCCAGTACTTC	CSASTEETQYF
TRBV29-1	.	TRBJ1-1	medium-sized	TGCAGCGGACGTTCGAACACTGAAGCTTTCTTT	CSGRSNTEAFF
TRBV12-3/TRBV12-4	TRBD1	TRBJ1-1	many	TGTGCCAGCAGTTACCATATACCAGGGGGAGCTGAAGCTTTCTTT	CASSYHIPGGAEAFF
TRBV7-3	TRBD1	TRBJ2-6	many	TGTGCCAGCAGCTTAATAGGTCCGGGACAGGGGGCCAACGTCCTGACTTTC	CASSLIGPGQGANVLTF